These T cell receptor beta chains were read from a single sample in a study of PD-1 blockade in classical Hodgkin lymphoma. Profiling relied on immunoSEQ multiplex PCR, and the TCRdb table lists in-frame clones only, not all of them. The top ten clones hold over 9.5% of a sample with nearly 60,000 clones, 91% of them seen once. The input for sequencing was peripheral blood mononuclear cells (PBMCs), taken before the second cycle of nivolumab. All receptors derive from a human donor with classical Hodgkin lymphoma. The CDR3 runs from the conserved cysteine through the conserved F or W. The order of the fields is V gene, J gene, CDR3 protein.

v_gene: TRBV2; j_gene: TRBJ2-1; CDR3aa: CASSELREYNEQFF
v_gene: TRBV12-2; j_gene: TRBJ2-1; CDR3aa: CASRGNFRPMITQQFF
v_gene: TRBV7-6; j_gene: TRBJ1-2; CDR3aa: CASSLGGGYTF
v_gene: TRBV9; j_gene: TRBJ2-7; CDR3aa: CASSRPGQGYEQYF
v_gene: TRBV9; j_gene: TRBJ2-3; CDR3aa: CASSVAGSGTDTQYF
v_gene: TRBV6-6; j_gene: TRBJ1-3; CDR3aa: CASNRGGSGNTIYF
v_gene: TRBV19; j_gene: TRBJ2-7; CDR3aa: CASSIQQGASYEQYF
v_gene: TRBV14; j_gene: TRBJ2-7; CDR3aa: CASSQFSERGVNDPSYEQYF
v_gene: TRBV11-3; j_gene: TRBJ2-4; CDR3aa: CASSLLYRGAKNIQYF
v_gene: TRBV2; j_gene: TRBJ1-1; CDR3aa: CASSGVALGNTEAFF
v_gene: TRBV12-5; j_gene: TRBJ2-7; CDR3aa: CASGTGTGYYEQYF
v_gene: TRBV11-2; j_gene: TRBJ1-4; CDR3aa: CASSIGQGRGEKLFF
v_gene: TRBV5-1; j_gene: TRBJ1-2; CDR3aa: CASSLAPGGGDTF
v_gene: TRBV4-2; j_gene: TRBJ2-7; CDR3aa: CASRGLSSYEQYF